This entry lists 29 T cell receptor beta chains sequenced from one sample in a study of blood T cell repertoires in COVID-19. This table comes from immunoSEQ multiplex PCR, and its TCRdb copy is limited to in-frame clones, with some not included. The table shows about 320,000 clones, with 89% occurring only once. Sequences were obtained from PBMCs or T cells enriched from blood (not recorded which). These receptors were collected from a man in his 60s who had recovered from COVID-19.

This clone appeared a few times. CDR3 loop: CASSPTGRVMNTEAFF. The CDR3 DNA is TGTGCCAGCAGTCCAACAGGTCGCGTGATGAACACTGAAGCTTTCTTT. This chain links TRBV6-2 or TRBV6-3 with TRBJ1-1, with a tentative D call TRBD1 (5 bases). V lost 5 bases and J lost 0, with 16 bases in between. The germline gives CDR1 MNHEY, CDR2 SVGEGT. The CDR3 sequence is 16 residues long.

The V gene is TRBV19, the J gene TRBJ1-2; tentative D call: TRBD1 (5 bases). Germline CDR1 and CDR2: LNHDA and SQIVND (reference sequence). The V and J ends lost 5 bases and 4 bases respectively, with 17 bases between them. The CDR3 is made up of 15 amino acids. The CDR3 DNA follows: TGTGCCAGTAGTCCCTGGCAGGGAACTTTCTATGGCTACACCTTC. Amino acids: CASSPWQGTFYGYTF.

The V gene is TRBV29-1, the J gene TRBJ2-3; the match to TRBD2 covers 9 bases. CDR3 length: 17 residues. The ends lost 1 base at V and 2 bases at J; junction bases unmatched: 10. The V gene's germline CDR1 is SQVTM and CDR2 ANQGSEA. The CDR3 spells CSVEVSRSSGITDTQYF. The CDR3 nucleotides read TGCAGCGTTGAAGTATCCCGGTCTAGCGGGATCACAGATACGCAGTATTTT.

The chain carries TRBV5-1 and TRBJ2-4, with 12 bases identical to TRBD2. CDR3 size: 16 residues. The ends lost 4 bases at V and 8 bases at J; junction bases unmatched: 10. The germline V gene has CDR1 SGHRS and CDR2 YFSETQ. CDR3 sequence reads: CASSPGLTSGRDIQYF. The DNA for the CDR3 is TGCGCCAGCAGCCCGGGTCTGACTAGCGGGAGAGACATTCAGTACTTC.

The rearrangement uses TRBV7-5 and TRBJ2-3; the table's D gene call, TRBD1, was not cross checked with the DNA. TRBV7-5 is designated a pseudogene. The CDR3 is 14 residues long. The CDR3 DNA reads as TGTGTCAGAAGTCAACAGGGGGGGACAGATACGCAGTATTTT. Encoded protein: CVRSQQGGTDTQYF.

The chain joins TRBV7-6 to TRBJ2-7; 7 positions agree with TRBD2. V shed 5 bases, J shed 5 bases, and the junction held 15 bases outside the gene matches. Germline V lookup: CDR1 SGHVS, CDR2 FNYEAQ. This CDR3 is 16 amino acids long. Here the CDR3 reads CASSPLFLAGVNEQYF. The DNA for the CDR3 is TGTGCCAGCAGCCCATTGTTTTTAGCGGGTGTAAACGAGCAGTACTTC.

The chain recombines TRBV7-2 with TRBJ2-5; D gene uncertain. The CDR3 contains 14 residues. From germline, CDR1 is SGHTA and CDR2 FQGNSA. The germline V and J ends were trimmed by 5 bases and 5 bases, with 15 bases remaining between them. In DNA, the CDR3 is TGTGCCAGCAGCGTTTTCTTGGGCTCGGAGACCCAGTACTTC. Translation: CASSVFLGSETQYF.

This chain joins TRBV5-8 and TRBJ2-7; TRBD1 might be the D (6 bases). Germline V gene data show CDR1 as SGHTS and CDR2 as YDEGEE. The V end was cut by 4 bases, the J end by 0 bases, with 11 bases between. The CDR3 contains 14 residues. CDR3 sequence reads: CASSLQGSSYEQYF. CDR3 nucleotide sequence: TGTGCCAGCAGCCTACAGGGTAGCTCCTACGAGCAGTACTTC.

V and J are TRBV9 and TRBJ2-1; 7 bases are shared with TRBD1. The CDR3 extends over 14 amino acids. Germline V lookup: CDR1 SGDLS, CDR2 YYNGEE. With V trimmed by 2 bases and J by 6 bases, 5 bases remained unmatched. CDR3: CASSVGTVTNEQFF. In DNA, the CDR3 is TGTGCCAGCAGCGTCGGGACAGTTACCAATGAGCAGTTCTTC.

The chain links TRBV9 to TRBJ2-5; the match to TRBD2 covers 12 bases. Germline V lookup: CDR1 SGDLS, CDR2 YYNGEE. The CDR3 is 16 amino acids. V gave up 0 bases and J gave up 4 bases; unmatched junction bases: 4. CDR3 in DNA: TGTGCCAGCAGCGTAGCTAGCGGGAGGGCCGGAGAGACCCAGTACTTC. Protein sequence: CASSVASGRAGETQYF.

The chain couples TRBV27 to TRBJ2-7; D perhaps matches TRBD1 (5 bases). Trimming left V 7 bases short and J 4 bases short, with 14 bases between. The CDR3 runs to 13 residues. Germline assignment: CDR1 MNHEY and CDR2 SMNVEV (reference sequence). The CDR3 coding sequence is TGTGCCAGCACGCGCCAGGGCGCGTACGAGCAGTACTTC. Translating gives CASTRQGAYEQYF.

J is TRBJ2-2 and V is TRBV19; 7 bases are a match to TRBD1. V dropped 6 bases and J dropped 2; count of bases not matched to a gene: 6. Germline V CDR1 and CDR2: LNHDA, SQIVND (reference sequence). The CDR3 is 15 amino acids. The CDR3 sequence: CASRRGTENTGELFF. The CDR3 nucleotides are TGTGCCAGTAGACGTGGGACAGAAAACACCGGGGAGCTGTTTTTT.

The rearrangement links TRBV6-5 to TRBJ1-1, with 7 bases aligning to TRBD1. The CDR3 extends over 13 amino acids. V lost 7 bases and J lost 1; bases outside the gene matches: 3. Germline V gene data show CDR1 as MNHEY and CDR2 as SVGAGI. Here the CDR3 reads CASKRQGNTEAFF. CDR3 in DNA: TGTGCCAGCAAACGACAGGGGAACACTGAAGCTTTCTTT.

V gene TRBV19 combines with J gene TRBJ1-1; 7 bases match TRBD1. After removal of 5 bases from V and 0 bases from J, the junction contained 15 bases not matched to a gene. This CDR3 is built from 18 residues. CDR1 is LNHDA and CDR2 is SQIVND in the germline V gene (reference sequence). In DNA, the CDR3 is TGTGCCAGTAGTTCGGGGCGGAGGGGACAGAGAATGAACACTGAAGCTTTCTTT. It codes for CASSSGRRGQRMNTEAFF.

The chain combines TRBV24-1 with TRBJ1-2, with a weak D call TRBD1 (6 bases). Germline values: CDR1 KGHDR, CDR2 SFDVKD. Trimming pared 9 bases from V and 4 bases from J, leaving 14 bases between. The CDR3 has 13 residues. The CDR3 DNA follows: TGTGCCACCCAAAGGGGGGGCGCCTATGGCTACACCTTC. Protein sequence: CATQRGGAYGYTF.

The rearrangement uses TRBV7-3 and TRBJ1-5, with TRBD1 identical over 7 bases. This CDR3 contains 13 residues. V shed 4 bases and J 7 bases; nucleotides not matched to a gene: 4. CDR1 is SGHTA, CDR2 FQGTGA, per germline. This CDR3 is CASSSQGGQPQHF. DNA for the CDR3: TGTGCCAGCAGCTCTCAGGGGGGACAGCCCCAGCATTTT.

The V gene is TRBV7-9, the J gene TRBJ1-2; D ambiguous. The CDR3 is 11 residues long. The germline gives CDR1 SEHNR, CDR2 FQNEAQ (reference sequence). V was pared by 5 bases and J by 13 bases, with 14 bases between. The CDR3 DNA sequence: TGTGCCAGCAGCGATCAGCTCGACTGCACCTTC. Residues: CASSDQLDCTF.

The chain joins TRBV5-1 to TRBJ2-3; 9 bases match TRBD1. Germline CDR1 SGHRS, CDR2 YFSETQ. The CDR3 is 16 amino acids. V was clipped by 0 bases and J by 6 bases; unmatched bases: 8. The CDR3 region is CASSLAWDRAGDTQYF. The CDR3 DNA reads as TGCGCCAGCAGCTTGGCCTGGGACAGGGCTGGCGATACGCAGTATTTT.

This rearrangement joins TRBV11-2 to TRBJ2-1; possibly TRBD1 for D (6 bases). The V end lost 3 bases, the J end lost 7 bases, and 13 bases lay between the germline ends. The CDR3 has 14 amino acids. CDR1 is SGHAT and CDR2 is FQNNGV in the germline V gene. CDR3 loop: CASSFGTTVNEQFF. The CDR3 DNA reads TGTGCCAGCAGCTTTGGGACAACCGTTAATGAGCAGTTCTTC.

This clone was observed a few times. The rearrangement links TRBV19 to TRBJ2-7; 12 nucleotides line up with TRBD2. The germline V gene has CDR1 LNHDA and CDR2 SQIVND (reference sequence). There are 17 residues in the CDR3. J lost 6 bases, V lost 3 bases, and 12 bases had no gene match. CDR3: CASSIRLAGALPVEQYF. The CDR3 DNA sequence: TGTGCCAGTAGTATCAGACTAGCGGGAGCCCTCCCCGTCGAGCAGTACTTC.

J is TRBJ2-7 and V is TRBV7-6; no reliable D call. The CDR3 has 13 amino acids. The germline gives CDR1 SGHVS, CDR2 FNYEAQ. V lost 5 bases and J lost 7, with 15 bases in between. CDR3: CASSQRRGSEQYF. The CDR3 nucleotides read TGTGCCAGCAGCCAAAGACGAGGTTCGGAGCAGTACTTC.

This chain uses TRBV27 with TRBJ2-7; 8 bases are a match to TRBD2. Germline V lookup: CDR1 MNHEY, CDR2 SMNVEV (reference sequence). Trimming at V came to 3 bases and at J to 2 bases, leaving 21 bases not matched to a gene. The CDR3 is 20 residues long. CDR3 residues: CASSFPSLIPGGVLPYEQYF. The CDR3 region has the DNA TGTGCCAGCAGTTTCCCGAGCTTGATTCCGGGGGGGGTCCTCCCCTACGAGCAGTACTTC.

This chain uses TRBV5-4 with TRBJ2-2, with 11 nucleotides matching TRBD2. The ends lost 4 bases at V and 4 bases at J; junction bases unmatched: 12. The CDR3 is made up of 18 amino acids. The germline V gene has CDR1 SGHNT and CDR2 YYREEE (reference sequence). CDR3 residues: CASSGGVQGLAVTGELFF. CDR3 DNA sequence: TGTGCCAGCAGCGGTGGGGTCCAGGGACTAGCGGTCACCGGGGAGCTGTTTTTT.

V and J are TRBV5-5 and TRBJ2-5, with TRBD1 matching over 7 bases. V trimming: 0 bases; J trimming: 2 bases; junction bases outside the gene matches: 10. Germline V gives CDR1 SGHKS, CDR2 YYEKEE (reference sequence). This CDR3 region has 17 residues. CDR3 protein: CASSLGFRDSNQETQYF. The CDR3 DNA sequence: TGTGCCAGCAGCTTGGGGTTCCGGGACAGTAATCAAGAGACCCAGTACTTC.

V and J are TRBV3-1 (or the pseudogene TRBV3-2) and TRBJ2-2; 11 positions agree with TRBD1. There are 18 residues in the CDR3. Germline V lookup: CDR1 LGHDT, CDR2 YNNKEL (reference sequence). V lost 1 base to trimming and J lost 1 base; unmatched junction nucleotides: 5. The CDR3 here is CASSQVGDRGMNTGELFF. As DNA, the CDR3 is TGTGCCAGCAGCCAAGTAGGGGACAGGGGGATGAACACCGGGGAGCTGTTTTTT.

The rearrangement joins TRBV2 to TRBJ2-4; 7 bases line up with TRBD1. Trimming removed 3 bases from V and 0 bases from J; junction bases left unmatched: 14. CDR1 and CDR2 (germline): SNHLY, FYNNEI. The length of the CDR3 is 19 residues. Here the CDR3 reads CASSDVGTASMIAKNIQYF. Written as DNA, the CDR3 is TGTGCCAGCAGTGACGTGGGGACAGCATCCATGATAGCCAAAAACATTCAGTACTTC.

The chain uses TRBV18 and TRBJ1-1, with 8 bases lining up with TRBD1. Germline V gives CDR1 KGHSH, CDR2 LQKENI. This CDR3 is built from 14 residues. V shed 6 bases, J shed 2 bases, and the junction held 5 bases outside the gene matches. CDR3 DNA sequence: TGTGCCAGCTCTCCGGGACAGGTAAACACTGAAGCTTTCTTT. Translated, it gives CASSPGQVNTEAFF.

V is TRBV5-1 and J is TRBJ2-6; TRBD1 agrees at 10 bases. From germline, CDR1 is SGHRS and CDR2 YFSETQ. The length of the CDR3 is 17 residues. V lost 4 bases, J lost 2 bases, and 6 bases stayed unmatched. The CDR3 reads CASSGTGQGAGANVLTF. The CDR3 region has the DNA TGCGCCAGCAGCGGAACCGGACAGGGGGCTGGGGCCAACGTCCTGACTTTC.

V and J are TRBV5-1 and TRBJ1-1; weak D call: TRBD1 (5 bases). Per germline, CDR1 SGHRS and CDR2 YFSETQ. The CDR3 contains 16 residues. The germline V and J ends were trimmed by 3 bases and 0 bases, with 15 bases remaining between them. This CDR3 reads CASSSGRGFMNTEAFF. Written as DNA, the CDR3 is TGCGCCAGCAGCTCGGGACGGGGGTTCATGAACACTGAAGCTTTCTTT.